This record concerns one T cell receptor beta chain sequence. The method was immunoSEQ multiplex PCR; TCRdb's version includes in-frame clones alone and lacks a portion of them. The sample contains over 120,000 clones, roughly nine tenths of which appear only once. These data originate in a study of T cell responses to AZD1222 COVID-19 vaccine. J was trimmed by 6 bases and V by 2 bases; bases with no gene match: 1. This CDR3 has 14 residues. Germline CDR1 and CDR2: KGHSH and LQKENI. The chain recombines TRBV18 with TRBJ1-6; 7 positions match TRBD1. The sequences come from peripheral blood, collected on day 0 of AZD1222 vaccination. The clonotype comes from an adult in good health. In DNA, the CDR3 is TGTGCCAGCTCACCAGCAGGGGGTAATTCACCCCTCCACTTT. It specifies CASSPAGGNSPLHF.